This passage covers 9 T cell receptor beta chains from one sample sequenced in a study of CD8 T cells in Susac syndrome. RNA was extracted with the RNeasy kit, and a quantity of roughly 0.5 to 1 ug was reverse transcribed using random hexamers. TCRdb used MiXCR to reprocess the immunoSEQ multiplex PCR reads, holding one entry per CDR3 protein. This sample carries approximately 100,000 distinct CDR3 sequences, roughly 91% of them seen once, and the ten largest clones take 0.14%. Material for sequencing was CD4+ T cells from PBMCs. These receptor sequences come from a human donor in good health.

This chain joins TRBV12-3 or TRBV12-4 and TRBJ1-5; 8 nucleotides agree with TRBD1. Germline trimming cut 2 bases from V and 1 base from J; bases unmatched to any gene: 1. CDR3 length equals 15 residues. The CDR3: CASSLQGASNQPQHF. CDR3 sequence (DNA): TGTGCCAGCAGTTTACAGGGGGCAAGCAATCAGCCCCAGCATTTT.

This chain uses TRBV15 with TRBJ2-1; the D is unclear. Germline V gene sequence: CDR1 LNHNV, CDR2 YYDKDF (reference sequence). The CDR3 covers 16 residues. Trimming removed 2 bases from V and 5 bases from J, with 16 bases in between. The CDR3 DNA sequence: TGTGCCACCAGCAGACAAACCCCCCTAAATAACAATGAGCAGTTCTTC. Translating gives CATSRQTPLNNNEQFF.

The V and J genes are TRBV5-1 and TRBJ2-2; TRBD1 is a possible D gene (5 bases). Germline CDR1 is SGHRS and CDR2 is YFSETQ. CDR3 length equals 14 residues. Trimming cost V 4 bases and J 4 bases, with 11 bases left between them. DNA of the CDR3: TGCGCCAGCAGCACTGACAGAACCACCGGGGAGCTGTTTTTT. Translated: CASSTDRTTGELFF. Supplemented by reference TRBV5-1 and TRBJ2-2, the full variable domain reads KAGVTQTPRYLIKTRGQQVTLSCSPISGHRSVSWYQQTPGQGLQFLFEYFSETQRNKGNFPGRFSGRQFSNSRSEMNVSTLELGDSALYLCASSTDRTTGELFFGEGSRLTVL.

The V gene is TRBV20-1, the J gene TRBJ2-3; TRBD2 agrees at 7 bases. CDR1 DFQATT and CDR2 SNEGSKA come from the germline V gene (reference sequence). The J segment lost 3 bases and the V segment lost 3 bases, leaving 9 bases of the junction unmatched. The CDR3 is 15 amino acids. CDR3 DNA sequence: TGCAGTGCTAGGGTCGCGGGAGAGGCGACAGATACGCAGTATTTT. It encodes CSARVAGEATDTQYF.

CDR3 sequence (DNA): TGTGCCAGCAGCCCCGGGACAGGGGGTTCGCCCCAGCATTTT. This sequence encodes CASSPGTGGSPQHF. J is TRBJ1-5 and V is TRBV7-9; the match to TRBD1 covers 11 bases. Germline V gives CDR1 SEHNR, CDR2 FQNEAQ (reference sequence). This CDR3 spans 14 amino acids. Unmatched junction bases numbered 6, after V lost 5 bases and J lost 9 bases.

The chain joins TRBV29-1 to TRBJ1-3; no clear D gene. Trimming pared 8 bases from V and 0 bases from J, leaving 14 bases between. CDR3 size: 14 residues. Germline-derived CDR1 and CDR2 are SQVTM and ANQGSEA. The CDR3, as DNA: TGCAGCTCCCTGGACGGAGACTCTGGAAACACCATATATTTT. Translation gives CSSLDGDSGNTIYF. Complete variable domain (other parts from reference TRBV29-1 and TRBJ1-3): SAVISQKPSRDICQRGTSLTIQCQVDSQVTMMFWYRQQPGQSLTLIATANQGSEATYESGFVIDKFPISRPNLTFSTLTVSNMSPEDSSIYLCSSLDGDSGNTIYFGEGSWLTVV.

The chain links TRBV12-3 or TRBV12-4 to TRBJ2-1, with TRBD2 matching over 12 bases. The V segment lost 6 bases and the J segment 3 bases; nucleotides outside the gene matches: 0. This CDR3 has 14 residues. This chain's CDR3 is CASRTSGSYNEQFF. CDR3 sequence (DNA): TGTGCCAGCAGGACTAGCGGGAGCTACAATGAGCAGTTCTTC.

The chain recombines TRBV7-2 with TRBJ2-1; D gene uncertain. The germline V gene has CDR1 SGHTA and CDR2 FQGNSA. The V gene lost 2 bases and the J gene lost 8 bases, with 16 bases spanning the gap. The CDR3 is made up of 15 amino acids. CDR3 nucleotides: TGTGCCAGCAGCTTAAAGGCCCTCGCAGACTATGAGCAGTTCTTC. Its protein is CASSLKALADYEQFF.

This clonotype has just one count. CDR3 sequence: CSARWADKGAFF. CDR3 nucleotides: TGCAGTGCTAGATGGGCCGACAAGGGGGCTTTCTTT. The chain recombines TRBV20-1 with TRBJ1-1; tentative D call: TRBD1 (5 bases). The CDR3 has 12 amino acids. Trimming cost V 2 bases and J 11 bases, with 15 bases left between them. The germline CDR1 and CDR2 sequences are DFQATT and SNEGSKA (reference sequence).